Following are 10 T cell receptor beta chains from one sample sequenced in a study of blood T cell repertoires in COVID-19. Here immunoSEQ multiplex PCR was the method, and the copy in TCRdb shows in-frame clones only, minus some. Of 200,000 to 250,000 clones listed, around 88% are singletons. The specimen was peripheral blood. The receptor source for this set is an elderly man with acute or convalescent COVID-19.

V usage is TRBV7-3 and J usage is TRBJ2-7, with TRBD2 identical over 7 bases. The V gene's germline CDR1 is SGHTA and CDR2 FQGTGA. This CDR3 region has 14 residues. Germline trimming cut 2 bases from V and 5 bases from J; bases unmatched to any gene: 6. The CDR3 DNA is TGTGCCAGCAGCTTAGCGGGGGACCCTAACGAGCAGTACTTC. It encodes CASSLAGDPNEQYF.

The sample holds one count of this clone. V is TRBV6-6 and J is TRBJ2-3; 8 positions match TRBD2. V shed 4 bases, J shed 1 base, and the junction held 7 bases outside the gene matches. CDR3 size: 16 residues. The germline V gene encodes CDR1 MNHNY and CDR2 SVGAGI (reference sequence). CDR3 DNA: TGTGCCAGCAGTTCCTCAAGCGGGGGAGGCACAGATACGCAGTATTTT. Protein sequence: CASSSSSGGGTDTQYF.

The chain combines TRBV10-2 with TRBJ1-1; no reliable D call. CDR1 is WSHSY and CDR2 is SAAADI in the germline V gene. The CDR3 totals 11 residues. V was shortened by 2 bases and J by 7 bases, with 5 bases between the two germline ends. The CDR3 protein is CASSEGGEAFF. The CDR3 bases are TGCGCCAGCAGTGAGGGCGGTGAAGCTTTCTTT.

The chain has TRBV6-5 and TRBJ1-6; 7 nucleotides align to TRBD1. The CDR3 contains 14 residues. The J segment lost 14 bases and the V segment lost 6 bases, leaving 13 bases of the junction unmatched. Germline CDR1 reads MNHEY; CDR2 reads SVGAGI. In nucleotides, the CDR3 is TGTGCCAGCAGCCCCGGACAGGCGATTCGGGCCCTCCACTTT. It codes for CASSPGQAIRALHF.

The V gene is TRBV11-2, the J gene TRBJ2-5; 14 bases map to TRBD2. The CDR3 covers 17 residues. The V segment lost 3 bases and the J segment 1 base; nucleotides outside the gene matches: 4. Germline assignment: CDR1 SGHAT and CDR2 FQNNGV. The CDR3 DNA reads as TGTGCCAGCAGCTTTATGGGACTAGCGGGAGCCCAAGAGACCCAGTACTTC. Translation gives CASSFMGLAGAQETQYF.

The chain uses TRBV6-1 and TRBJ1-5; D may be TRBD1 (5 bases). The germline V gene encodes CDR1 MNHNS and CDR2 SASEGT. The CDR3 totals 16 residues. V was pared by 2 bases and J by 0 bases, with 11 bases between. The CDR3 sequence is CASSEFLTVSNQPQHF. As DNA, the CDR3 is TGTGCCAGCAGTGAATTCCTGACAGTTAGCAATCAGCCCCAGCATTTT.

The V and J genes are TRBV9 and TRBJ1-2, with TRBD1 as a possible D gene (6 bases). This CDR3 region has 15 residues. The germline gives CDR1 SGDLS, CDR2 YYNGEE. Trimming took 0 bases from V and 6 from J, leaving 15 bases between them. CDR3 nucleotide sequence: TGTGCCAGCAGCGTAGCGGGGACACCTCTCCATGGCTACACCTTC. Translation gives CASSVAGTPLHGYTF.

The chain combines TRBV6-5 with TRBJ1-5, with 8 bases fitting TRBD1. The CDR3 loop spans 14 amino acids. The germline CDR1 and CDR2 sequences are MNHEY and SVGAGI. With V trimmed by 11 bases and J by 5 bases, 11 bases remained unmatched. The CDR3 DNA reads as TGTGCCTGTACCCCGGGACAGGAACATCAGCCCCAGCATTTT. It translates to CACTPGQEHQPQHF.

This chain links TRBV28 with TRBJ2-5, with TRBD1 matching 8 bases. In germline, CDR1 is MDHEN, CDR2 SYDVKM. There are 14 residues in the CDR3. V lost 5 bases to trimming and J lost 4 bases; unmatched junction nucleotides: 6. CDR3: CASSINGQGETQYF. CDR3 in DNA: TGTGCCAGCAGTATTAACGGACAGGGAGAGACCCAGTACTTC.

This chain connects TRBV7-9 to TRBJ1-2; D call uncertain. CDR3 length: 15 residues. V shed 0 bases and J shed 0 bases, with 8 bases lying between them. Per the germline V gene, CDR1 is SEHNR and CDR2 is FQNEAQ (reference sequence). CDR3 region: CASSLAERTNYGYTF. CDR3 coding DNA: TGTGCCAGCAGCTTAGCGGAGAGAACTAACTATGGCTACACCTTC.